Listed below are T cell receptor beta chains from one sample, sequenced in a study of T cell responses to AZD1222 COVID-19 vaccine. Sequenced by immunoSEQ multiplex PCR; TCRdb stores in-frame clones only, minus some. The table shows tens of thousands of clones, with 70% to 90% occurring only once. The specimen comprised peripheral blood, sampled on day 0 of AZD1222 vaccination. These receptor sequences come from an adult in good health. The CDR3 runs from the conserved cysteine through the conserved F or W. A D gene is named only where the DNA matches it firmly.

TRBV5-1	14	TRBJ2-2	NA	TGCGCCAGCAGCTGGGGGCAAGCCACCGGGGAGCTGTTTTTT	CASSWGQATGELFF
TRBV29-1	15	TRBJ1-1	TRBD1	TGCAGCGTTATTTCGGGACAGACTGTGAACACTGAAGCTTTCTTT	CSVISGQTVNTEAFF
TRBV3-1/TRBV3-2	18	TRBJ1-6	NA	TGTGCCAGCAGCCTCACCCTGGACGTGAGCTCCTATAATTCACCCCTCCACTTT	CASSLTLDVSSYNSPLHF
TRBV5-1	15	TRBJ1-1	TRBD1	TGCGCCAGCAGCCCAGGACAGGAGCGGAACACTGAAGCTTTCTTT	CASSPGQERNTEAFF
TRBV5-6	12	TRBJ2-7	NA	TGTGCCAGCGCCCTCCAGGACTACGAGCAGTACTTC	CASALQDYEQYF
TRBV6-5	16	TRBJ1-1	TRBD1	TGTGCCAGCAGTTTGGCACAGGGGGCAGGAAACACTGAAGCTTTCTTT	CASSLAQGAGNTEAFF
TRBV9	13	TRBJ1-3	NA	TGTGCCAGCAGCACTCGTCCTGGAAACACCATATATTTT	CASSTRPGNTIYF
TRBV29-1	14	TRBJ1-6	TRBD1	TGCAGCGTCCAACCGGGACAGGGAAATTCACCCCTCCACTTT	CSVQPGQGNSPLHF
TRBV14	14	TRBJ1-1	TRBD1	TGTGCCAGCAGCCACCCACAGGGGGCAACGGAAGCTTTCTTT	CASSHPQGATEAFF
TRBV5-1	13	TRBJ1-6	NA	TGCGCCAGCAGGACAGAGTATAATTCACCCCTCCACTTT	CASRTEYNSPLHF
TRBV13	19	TRBJ2-3	TRBD2	TGTGCCAGCAGCGATCGGACTAGCGGGGGGGCTTATTGGACAGATACGCAGTATTTT	CASSDRTSGGAYWTDTQYF
TRBV5-8	16	TRBJ2-5	TRBD1	TGTGCCAGCTCCCCCGGACAGGGAAGGGGGGCGGAGACCCAGTACTTC	CASSPGQGRGAETQYF
TRBV6-2/TRBV6-3	10	TRBJ2-7	TRBD1	TGTGCCAGCAGCTGGGACAGGGTTTACTTC	CASSWDRVYF
TRBV2	13	TRBJ2-7	TRBD1	TGTGCCAGCGCGGGACAGGGTTATTACGAGCAGTACTTC	CASAGQGYYEQYF
TRBV6-5	15	TRBJ1-2	NA	TGTGCCAGCAGTTTGCCGCCGCCGGGATGGCATGGCTACACCTTC	CASSLPPPGWHGYTF
TRBV6-5	15	TRBJ1-3	TRBD1	TGTGCCAGCAGACTGGCGGGACAGTGGGAAGACACCATATATTTT	CASRLAGQWEDTIYF
TRBV6-5	15	TRBJ2-2	TRBD2	TGTGCCAGCAGAAGCGGGGGCCCGAACACCGGGGAGCTGTTTTTT	CASRSGGPNTGELFF
TRBV18	13	TRBJ1-1	NA	TGTGCCAGCTCACCAGACAGGTACACTGAAGCTTTCTTT	CASSPDRYTEAFF
TRBV7-7	15	TRBJ2-7	TRBD1	TGTGCCAGCAGCTCCGACAGGGAAGTAGTTTACGAGCAGTACTTC	CASSSDREVVYEQYF
TRBV2	15	TRBJ2-1	NA	TGTGCCAGCAGTGAACAGGGGCCACTCACAGATGAGCAGTTCTTC	CASSEQGPLTDEQFF
TRBV12-3/TRBV12-4	13	TRBJ1-6	NA	TGTGCCAGCAGTTTAGCGGGGTTCTCACCCCTCCACTTT	CASSLAGFSPLHF
TRBV6-6	14	TRBJ2-3	NA	TGTGCCAGCAGTTACGGGGCTAAAACAGATACGCAGTATTTT	CASSYGAKTDTQYF
TRBV5-5	15	TRBJ1-6	TRBD1	TGTGCCAGCAGCTTGGTGACAGGGGGAAATTCACCCCTCCACTTT	CASSLVTGGNSPLHF
TRBV6-1	15	TRBJ1-5	NA	TGTGCCAGCAGTGAAATGACACTTAGCAATCAGCCCCAGCATTTT	CASSEMTLSNQPQHF
TRBV7-6	14	TRBJ1-2	TRBD1	TGTGCCAGCAGCGCTAATACAGGGGTTTCTGGCTACACCTTC	CASSANTGVSGYTF
TRBV21-1	17	TRBJ2-2	NA	TGTGCCAGCAGCAGTTGCTCCGGGACAGGGTGGACCGGGGAGCTGTTTTTT	CASSSCSGTGWTGELFF
TRBV3-1/TRBV3-2	15	TRBJ2-1	NA	TGTGCCAGCAGCCAAGGGATAGCGAGGAACAATGAGCAGTTCTTC	CASSQGIARNNEQFF
TRBV18	16	TRBJ1-1	TRBD1	TGTGCCAGCTCACGGGCCAGGGGGCACGGGAACACTGAAGCTTTCTTT	CASSRARGHGNTEAFF
TRBV27	18	TRBJ1-4	TRBD1	TGTGCCAGCAGTTTATCCGCCTCCCGGGACAGTCTTGGGGAAAAACTGTTTTTT	CASSLSASRDSLGEKLFF
TRBV10-1	14	TRBJ2-7	NA	TGCGCCAGCAGTGCACCGGGACTGCCCTACGAGCAGTACTTC	CASSAPGLPYEQYF
TRBV19	14	TRBJ1-3	NA	TGTGCCAGTAGGACCGACAGTTCTGGAAACACCATATATTTT	CASRTDSSGNTIYF
TRBV19	16	TRBJ1-3	NA	TGTGCCAGTAGTATACAGGGAGAACTCTCTGGAAACACCATATATTTT	CASSIQGELSGNTIYF
TRBV29-1	14	TRBJ2-1	TRBD1	TGCAGCTCCACAGGGGGTAGCTCCTACAATGAGCAGTTCTTC	CSSTGGSSYNEQFF
TRBV7-8	13	TRBJ2-7	NA	TGTGCCAGCAGCTCCCGGGACTCGGACGAGCAGTACTTC	CASSSRDSDEQYF
TRBV18	16	TRBJ1-4	NA	TGTGCCAGCTCACCTCTTGGGGCAACAACTAATGAAAAACTGTTTTTT	CASSPLGATTNEKLFF
TRBV6-5	15	TRBJ1-5	TRBD1	TGTGCCAGCAAGGGGGACAGGGGACCCAATCAGCCCCAGCATTTT	CASKGDRGPNQPQHF